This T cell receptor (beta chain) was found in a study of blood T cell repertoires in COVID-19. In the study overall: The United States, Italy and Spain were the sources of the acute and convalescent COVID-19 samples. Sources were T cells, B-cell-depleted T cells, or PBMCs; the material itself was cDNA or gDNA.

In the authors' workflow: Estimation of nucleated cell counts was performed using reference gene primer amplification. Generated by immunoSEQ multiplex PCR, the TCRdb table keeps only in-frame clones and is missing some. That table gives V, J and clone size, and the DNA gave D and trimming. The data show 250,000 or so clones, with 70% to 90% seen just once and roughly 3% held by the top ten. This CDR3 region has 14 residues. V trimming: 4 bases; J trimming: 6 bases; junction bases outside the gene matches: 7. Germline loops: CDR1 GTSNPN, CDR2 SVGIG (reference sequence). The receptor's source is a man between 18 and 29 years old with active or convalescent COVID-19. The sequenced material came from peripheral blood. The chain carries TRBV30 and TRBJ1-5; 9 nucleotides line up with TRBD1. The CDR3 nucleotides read TGTGCCTGGACGGGACAGGGTGACGGTCAGCCCCAGCATTTT. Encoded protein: CAWTGQGDGQPQHF.